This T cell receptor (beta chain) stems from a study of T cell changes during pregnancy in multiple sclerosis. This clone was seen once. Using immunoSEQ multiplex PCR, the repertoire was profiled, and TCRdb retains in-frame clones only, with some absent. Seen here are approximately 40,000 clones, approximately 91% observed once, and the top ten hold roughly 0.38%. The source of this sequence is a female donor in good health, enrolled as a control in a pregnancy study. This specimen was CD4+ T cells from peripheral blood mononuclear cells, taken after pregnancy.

The CDR3 DNA reads as TGCGCCAGCAGCCCACGGGACACAGACCACAGGGCTTTCTTT. This translates into CASSPRDTDHRAFF. The V and J genes are TRBV5-1 and TRBJ1-1, with D perhaps TRBD1 (6 bases). Germline assignment: CDR1 SGHRS and CDR2 YFSETQ. V dropped 4 bases and J dropped 11 bases, with 21 bases sitting between them. The CDR3 runs to 14 residues. The full variable domain, with the rest looked up from reference TRBV5-1 and TRBJ1-1, is KAGVTQTPRYLIKTRGQQVTLSCSPISGHRSVSWYQQTPGQGLQFLFEYFSETQRNKGNFPGRFSGRQFSNSRSEMNVSTLELGDSALYLCASSPRDTDHRAFFGQGTRLTVV.